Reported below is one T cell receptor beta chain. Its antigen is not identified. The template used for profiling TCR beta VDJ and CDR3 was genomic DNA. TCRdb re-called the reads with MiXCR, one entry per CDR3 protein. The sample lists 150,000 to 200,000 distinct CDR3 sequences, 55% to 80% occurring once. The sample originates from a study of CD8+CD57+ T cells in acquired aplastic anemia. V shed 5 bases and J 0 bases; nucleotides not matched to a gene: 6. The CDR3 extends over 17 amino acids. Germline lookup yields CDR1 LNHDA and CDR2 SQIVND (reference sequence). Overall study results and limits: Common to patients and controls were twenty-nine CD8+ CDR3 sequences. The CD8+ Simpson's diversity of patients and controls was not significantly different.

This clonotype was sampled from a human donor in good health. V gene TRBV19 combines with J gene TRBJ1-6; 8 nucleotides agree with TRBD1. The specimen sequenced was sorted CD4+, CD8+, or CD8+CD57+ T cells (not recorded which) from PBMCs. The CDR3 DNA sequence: TGTGCCAGTAGTTGGGCAGGGGGCGTCTCCTATAATTCACCCCTCCACTTT. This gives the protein CASSWAGGVSYNSPLHF.